The entry that follows covers one T cell receptor (beta chain) sequence. The antigen is undetermined. Combining a sample-barcoded 5' primer with a J-beta primer mix, a second PCR ran for about 7 to 11 cycles. At least 3 million CDR3-containing paired-end reads were obtained per sample. In TCRdb, the 5' RACE reads were re-called with MiXCR into one record per CDR3 protein. The data contain 1.2 million to 1.5 million distinct CDR3 sequences, 40% to 50% of them singletons. The sample originates from a study of blood T cells in healthy people across ages. General study points: When one million T cells were used, diversity estimates were thought to be underestimates.

Each donor supplied around 9.6 milliliters of peripheral blood. The junction had 12 bases not matched to a gene; V was cut back by 4 bases and J by 3 bases. Looked up from germline, CDR1 is MNHEY and CDR2 is SMNVEV (reference sequence). The CDR3 length is 17 residues. The material sequenced was blood. This TCR was sampled from a woman aged 18 to 35 in good health. The chain employs TRBV27 and TRBJ2-7; 10 bases align to TRBD1. The CDR3 sequence: CASSYLLGQGVFYEQYF. The CDR3 nucleotides are TGTGCCAGCAGTTACCTACTTGGACAGGGGGTTTTCTACGAGCAGTACTTC.